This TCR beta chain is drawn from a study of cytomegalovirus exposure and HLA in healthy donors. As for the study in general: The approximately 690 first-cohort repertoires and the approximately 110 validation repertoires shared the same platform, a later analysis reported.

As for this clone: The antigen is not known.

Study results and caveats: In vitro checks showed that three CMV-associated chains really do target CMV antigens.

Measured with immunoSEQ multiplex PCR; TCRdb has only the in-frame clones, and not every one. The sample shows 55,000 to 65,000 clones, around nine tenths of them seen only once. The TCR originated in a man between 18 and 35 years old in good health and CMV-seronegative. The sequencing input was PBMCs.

The CDR3 sequence is CASSASTPYEQYF. CDR3 DNA: TGTGCCAGCAGCGCCAGTACCCCATACGAGCAGTACTTC. The J gene is TRBJ2-7, the V gene TRBV11-3; no reliable D call. V was cut by 5 bases and J by 4 bases, with 12 bases left in between. There are 13 residues in the CDR3. Germline V CDR1 and CDR2: SGHNT, YENEEA.